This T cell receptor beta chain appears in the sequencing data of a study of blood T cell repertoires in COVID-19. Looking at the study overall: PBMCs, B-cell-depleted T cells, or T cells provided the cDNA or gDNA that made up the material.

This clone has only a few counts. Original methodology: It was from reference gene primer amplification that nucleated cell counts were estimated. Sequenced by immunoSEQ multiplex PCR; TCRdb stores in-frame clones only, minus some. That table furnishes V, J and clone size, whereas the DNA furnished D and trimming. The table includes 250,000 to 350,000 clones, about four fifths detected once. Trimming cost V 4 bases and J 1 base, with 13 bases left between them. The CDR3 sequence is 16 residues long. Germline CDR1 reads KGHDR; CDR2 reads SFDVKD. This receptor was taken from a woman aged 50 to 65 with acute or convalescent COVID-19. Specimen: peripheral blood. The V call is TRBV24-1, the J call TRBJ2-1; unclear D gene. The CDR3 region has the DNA TGTGCCACCAGTGACCCTACGAAGTCGTCCTACAATGAGCAGTTCTTC. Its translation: CATSDPTKSSYNEQFF.